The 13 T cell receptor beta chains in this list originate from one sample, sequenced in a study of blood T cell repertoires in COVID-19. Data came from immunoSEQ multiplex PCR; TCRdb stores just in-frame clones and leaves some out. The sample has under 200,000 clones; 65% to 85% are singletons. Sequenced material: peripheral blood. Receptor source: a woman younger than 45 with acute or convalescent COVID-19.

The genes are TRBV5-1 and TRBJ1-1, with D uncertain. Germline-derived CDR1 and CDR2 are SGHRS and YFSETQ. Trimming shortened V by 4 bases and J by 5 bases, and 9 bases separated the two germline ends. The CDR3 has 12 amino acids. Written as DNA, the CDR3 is TGCGCCAGCAGCCAAATAGAGACTGAAGCTTTCTTT. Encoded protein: CASSQIETEAFF.

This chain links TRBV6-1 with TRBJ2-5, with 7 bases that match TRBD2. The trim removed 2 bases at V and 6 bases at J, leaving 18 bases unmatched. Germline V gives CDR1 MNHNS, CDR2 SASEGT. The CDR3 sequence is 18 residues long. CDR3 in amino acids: CASSEQAWGTTKRKTQYF. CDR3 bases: TGTGCCAGCAGTGAACAAGCGTGGGGGACTACTAAGCGAAAGACCCAGTACTTC.

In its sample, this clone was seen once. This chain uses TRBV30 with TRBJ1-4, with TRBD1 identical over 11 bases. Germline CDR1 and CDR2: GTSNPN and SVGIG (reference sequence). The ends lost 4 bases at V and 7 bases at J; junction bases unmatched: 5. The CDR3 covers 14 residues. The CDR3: CAWNQGQGGEKLFF. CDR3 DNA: TGTGCCTGGAACCAGGGACAGGGGGGTGAAAAACTGTTTTTT.

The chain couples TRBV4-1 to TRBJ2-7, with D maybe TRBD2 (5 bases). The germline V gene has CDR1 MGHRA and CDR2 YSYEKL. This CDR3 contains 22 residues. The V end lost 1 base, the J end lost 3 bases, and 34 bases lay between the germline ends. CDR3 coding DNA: TGCGCCAGCAGCCAAGTCTCGGGGTCCAGGAAAGACGGTGGGTCCTCCTTCTACGAGCAGTACTTC. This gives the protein CASSQVSGSRKDGGSSFYEQYF.

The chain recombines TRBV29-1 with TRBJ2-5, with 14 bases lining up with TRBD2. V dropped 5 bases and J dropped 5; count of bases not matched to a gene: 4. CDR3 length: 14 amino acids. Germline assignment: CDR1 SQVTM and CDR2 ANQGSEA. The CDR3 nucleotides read TGCAGCGTTCCGACTAGCGGGAGGGGTGAGACCCAGTACTTC. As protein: CSVPTSGRGETQYF.

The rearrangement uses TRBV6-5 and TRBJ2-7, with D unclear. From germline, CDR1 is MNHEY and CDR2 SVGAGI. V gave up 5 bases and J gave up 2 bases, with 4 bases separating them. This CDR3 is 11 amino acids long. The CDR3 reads CASSHTYEQYF. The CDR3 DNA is TGTGCCAGCAGTCACACCTACGAGCAGTACTTC.

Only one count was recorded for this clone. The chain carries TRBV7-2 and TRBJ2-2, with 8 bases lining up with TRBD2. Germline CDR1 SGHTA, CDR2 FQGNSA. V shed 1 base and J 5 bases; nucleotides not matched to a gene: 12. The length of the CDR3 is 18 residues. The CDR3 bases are TGTGCCAGCAGCTTAGGAGGCGGCGCGGGAGGCCGAACCGGGGAGCTGTTTTTT. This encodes CASSLGGGAGGRTGELFF.

CDR3 DNA: TGTGCCAGCGGCAGGAACACCGGGGAGCTGTTTTTT. Its protein is CASGRNTGELFF. The chain links TRBV28 to TRBJ2-2; D gene uncertain. The CDR3 length is 12 residues. The germline CDR1 and CDR2 sequences are MDHEN and SYDVKM. With 8 bases removed from V and 1 base from J, the gap between germline ends came to 5 bases.

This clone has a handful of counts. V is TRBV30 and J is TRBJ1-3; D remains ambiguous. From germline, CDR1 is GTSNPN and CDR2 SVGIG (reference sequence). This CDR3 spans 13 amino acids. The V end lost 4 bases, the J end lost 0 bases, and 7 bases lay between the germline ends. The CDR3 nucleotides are TGTGCCTGGAATAGCAACTCTGGAAACACCATATATTTT. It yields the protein CAWNSNSGNTIYF.

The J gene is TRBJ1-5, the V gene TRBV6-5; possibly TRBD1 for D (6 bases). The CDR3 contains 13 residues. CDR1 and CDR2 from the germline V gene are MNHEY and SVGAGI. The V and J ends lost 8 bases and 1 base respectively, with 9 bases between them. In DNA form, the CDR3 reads TGTGCCAGCCAAGGACAGAGCAATCAGCCCCAGCATTTT. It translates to CASQGQSNQPQHF.

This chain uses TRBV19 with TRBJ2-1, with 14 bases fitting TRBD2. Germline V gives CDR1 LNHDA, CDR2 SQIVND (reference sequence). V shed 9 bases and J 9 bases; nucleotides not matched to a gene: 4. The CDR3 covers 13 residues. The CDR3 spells CASRGTSGGEQFF. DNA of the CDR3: TGTGCCAGCCGGGGGACTAGCGGGGGTGAGCAGTTCTTC.

In nucleotides, the CDR3 is TGCAGTCCGGACAGACACACTGAAGCTTTCTTT. Encoded protein: CSPDRHTEAFF. The gene calls are TRBV20-1 and TRBJ1-1, with D perhaps matching TRBD1 (6 bases). Germline loops: CDR1 DFQATT, CDR2 SNEGSKA (reference sequence). V lost 8 bases and J lost 3, with 10 bases in between. The CDR3 is 11 amino acids.

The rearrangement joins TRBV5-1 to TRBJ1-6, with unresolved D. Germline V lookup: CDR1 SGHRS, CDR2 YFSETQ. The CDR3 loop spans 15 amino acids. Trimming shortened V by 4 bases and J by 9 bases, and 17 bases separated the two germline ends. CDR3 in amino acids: CASSTCGGGCSPLHF. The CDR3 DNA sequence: TGCGCCAGCAGCACGTGCGGAGGCGGTTGTTCACCCCTCCACTTT.